This TCR beta chain is from a study of blood T cells in healthy people across ages. In this sample, this clonotype turned up many times. Its antigen is unknown. Study outcomes and limitations: Comparison with aged donors showed that long-lived donors had more naive CD4+ cells and higher diversity.

The CDR3 is 14 residues long. CDR1 is PRHDT, CDR2 FYEKMQ, per germline (reference sequence). Between the trimmed V and J ends, which lost 5 bases and 2 bases, there was a span of 13 bases. Sample-barcoded 5' priming and a J-beta primer mix drove a second PCR of 7 to 11 cycles. Every cDNA molecule bore a tag from a template-switch adaptor containing 12 random nucleotides. TCRdb called the 5' RACE reads again in MiXCR, with one record for every CDR3 protein. The sample yields fewer than 700,000 distinct CDR3 sequences, more than 45% seen once. The chain couples TRBV13 to TRBJ2-7; D is possibly TRBD1 (5 bases). The receptor was derived from an elderly man in good health. What was sequenced was blood. CDR3 DNA sequence: TGTGCCAGCAGCCCGCAGGGATATCCCTACGAGCAGTACTTC. This codes for CASSPQGYPYEQYF.